Detailed here is one T cell receptor (beta chain). No antigen is known for it. Qualities for individual bases were not recorded, and no much larger clone is one base off. In the same sample, other DNA sequences code for this CDR3. Before the diagnostic colonoscopy, none of the ulcerative colitis patients had been given any immunosuppressive medication. Blood was sampled at the time of the colonoscopy. The Wizard kit (Promega) was used to extract genomic DNA from blood and intestinal samples. Through the immunoSEQ TRB Survey service, multiplex V and J primers were used to amplify rearranged CDR3 beta regions from genomic DNA. To keep sequencing depth the same across samples, survey-level depth of up to 500,000 reads per sample was applied. Libraries were purified and pooled, and sequencing was performed on Illumina technology. Regarding the original processing steps: Productive clonality, sample overlap, pairwise scatters, CDR3 beta length, V/D/J gene usage and productiveness were all assessed with the immunoSEQ online tools. Alongside Shannon and Simpson indices, calculated diversity was computed as the number of unique rearrangements divided by total templates, multiplied by 100. Principal component analysis used the R prcomp function and ggbiplot package on Z-score normalized data. Blood-rectal clonal overlap within each subject was quantified with Morisita's index. Imported from immuneACCESS, the table was reduced by TCRdb to in-frame sequences with V and J called. These copies leave out some clones; in studies compared against another copy, an unresolved V gene accounts for under half, and the cause of the remainder is not known. The DNA gave D and trimming, while V, J and clone size come from that table. The table for this sample lists 64,000 or so clones; about three quarters of them were counted only once. About 5.2% of the sample is taken by the ten largest.

These data originate in a study of pediatric ulcerative colitis (dated by TCRdb to about 2019). Background on the whole study: Pancolitis was present in several ulcerative colitis patients and left-sided colitis in two, and histology consistent with ulcerative colitis was found in all of these patients. Using the Pediatric Ulcerative Colitis Activity Index, a couple of patients were classed as having mild disease, four as having moderate disease and three as having acute severe colitis. From fewer than ten newly diagnosed, treatment-naive pediatric ulcerative colitis patients and four non-IBD control children, paired blood and rectal samples were collected. Overall study results and their limits: Compared with controls, ulcerative colitis patients showed significantly higher autologous blood-rectal clonal overlap, a finding that suggests increased T cell trafficking to inflamed tissue. Only a few individuals were included in the healthy control group, which was small. Because repertoires were derived from total lymphocyte DNA, patterns in rare subsets such as regulatory T cells may not have been reflected. Controls, mild-moderate and acute severe colitis patients were separated by rectal repertoire features, and reduced rectal diversity due to clonal expansions was observed in acute severe colitis. A couple of rectal CDR3 clonotypes turned up in every ulcerative colitis patient but in none of the controls. For technical reasons, substantially fewer templates were yielded by the blood samples of a couple of patients, and these blood samples were excluded from blood-rectal overlap analysis.

The CDR3 goes from the cysteine to the phenylalanine over 15 residues. The retained sequence is limited to the CDR3, 45 bases, with the frame set at the first base. The germline V gene supplies CDR1 SNHLY and CDR2 FYNNEI. The V and J ends are trimmed by 5 bases and 2 bases, leaving 15 bases between them. The sequencing input was blood. The rearrangement combines TRBV2 with TRBJ1-1, with the D gene not confidently named. This receptor was identified in a boy between 10 and 17 years old with moderate ulcerative colitis. The DNA sequence follows: TGTGCCAGCAGTTGGGTTTCCGGGGTAAACACTGAAGCTTTCTTT. The encoded protein is CASSWVSGVNTEAFF.